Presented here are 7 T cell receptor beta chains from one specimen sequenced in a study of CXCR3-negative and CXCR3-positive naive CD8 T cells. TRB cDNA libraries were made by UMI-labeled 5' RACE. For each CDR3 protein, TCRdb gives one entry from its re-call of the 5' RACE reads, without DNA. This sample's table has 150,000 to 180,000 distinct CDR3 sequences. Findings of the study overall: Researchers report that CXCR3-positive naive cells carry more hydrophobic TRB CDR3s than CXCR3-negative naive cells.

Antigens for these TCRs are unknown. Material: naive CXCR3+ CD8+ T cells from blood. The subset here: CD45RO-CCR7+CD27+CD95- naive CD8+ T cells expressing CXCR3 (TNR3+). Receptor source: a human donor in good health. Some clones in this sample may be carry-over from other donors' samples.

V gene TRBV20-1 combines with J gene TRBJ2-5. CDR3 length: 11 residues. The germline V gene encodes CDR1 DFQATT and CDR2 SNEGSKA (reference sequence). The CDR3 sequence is CSAREGWDQYF.

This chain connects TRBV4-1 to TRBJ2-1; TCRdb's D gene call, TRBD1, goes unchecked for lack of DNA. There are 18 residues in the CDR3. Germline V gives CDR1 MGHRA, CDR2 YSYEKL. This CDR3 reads CASSTRTPGLSSYNEQFF.

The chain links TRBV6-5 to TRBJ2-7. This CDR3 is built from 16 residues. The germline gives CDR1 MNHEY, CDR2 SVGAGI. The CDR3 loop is CASSYSSQRKYYEQYF.

CDR3 in amino acids: CASSHPDLDSPLHF. The J gene is TRBJ1-6, the V gene TRBV7-9; the TCRdb call, TRBD1, lacks DNA for checking. The germline V gene encodes CDR1 SEHNR and CDR2 FQNEAQ (reference sequence). There are 14 residues in the CDR3. The full variable domain, rest sourced from reference TRBV7-9 and TRBJ1-6, is DTGVSQNPRHKITKRGQNVTFRCDPISEHNRLYWYRQTLGQGPEFLTYFQNEAQLEKSRLLSDRFSAERPKGSFSTLEIQRTEQGDSAMYLCASSHPDLDSPLHFGNGTRLTVT.

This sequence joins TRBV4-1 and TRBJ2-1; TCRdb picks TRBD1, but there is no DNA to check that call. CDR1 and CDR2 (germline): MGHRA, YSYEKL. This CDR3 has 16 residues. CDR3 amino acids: CASSHPGTGASNEQFF.

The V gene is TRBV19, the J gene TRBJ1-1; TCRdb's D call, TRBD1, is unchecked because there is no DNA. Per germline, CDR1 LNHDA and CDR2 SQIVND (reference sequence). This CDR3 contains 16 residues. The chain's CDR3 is CASTPGTGGAWTEAFF. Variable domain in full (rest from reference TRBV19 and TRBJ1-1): DGGITQSPKYLFRKEGQNVTLSCEQNLNHDAMYWYRQDPGQGLRLIYYSQIVNDFQKGDIAEGYSVSREKKESFPLTVTSAQKNPTAFYLCASTPGTGGAWTEAFFGQGTRLTVV.

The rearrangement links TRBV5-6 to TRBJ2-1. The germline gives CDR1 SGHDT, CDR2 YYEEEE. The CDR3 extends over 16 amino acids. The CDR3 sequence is CASSGIFQSSYNEQFF.